Detailed here is one T cell receptor (beta chain). The data were produced by immunoSEQ multiplex PCR, yet TCRdb's version contains in-frame clones alone and is incomplete. The sample consists of about 2.2 million clones, about 92% of them appearing once. This record belongs to a study of shared clonotypes between healthy human individuals. The germline CDR1 and CDR2 sequences are LNHDA and SQIVND (reference sequence). The CDR3 is 17 amino acids. Trimming took 5 bases from V and 1 from J; bases not matched to a gene: 10. Naive CD8 cells lacked CD45RO and underwent positive selection for CCR7, leaving out terminally differentiated effector memory CD45RA+ cells.

The chain employs TRBV19 and TRBJ2-1; 8 nucleotides line up with TRBD1. The sequence came from a man between 18 and 29 years old in good health. Some clones in this sample may be carry-over from other donors' samples. Sequenced sample: naive CD8+ T cells from PBMCs. CDR3 nucleotides: TGTGCCAGTAGTCCGAGGCCAGGGGGCTTGTCCTACAATGAGCAGTTCTTC. It is translated as CASSPRPGGLSYNEQFF.